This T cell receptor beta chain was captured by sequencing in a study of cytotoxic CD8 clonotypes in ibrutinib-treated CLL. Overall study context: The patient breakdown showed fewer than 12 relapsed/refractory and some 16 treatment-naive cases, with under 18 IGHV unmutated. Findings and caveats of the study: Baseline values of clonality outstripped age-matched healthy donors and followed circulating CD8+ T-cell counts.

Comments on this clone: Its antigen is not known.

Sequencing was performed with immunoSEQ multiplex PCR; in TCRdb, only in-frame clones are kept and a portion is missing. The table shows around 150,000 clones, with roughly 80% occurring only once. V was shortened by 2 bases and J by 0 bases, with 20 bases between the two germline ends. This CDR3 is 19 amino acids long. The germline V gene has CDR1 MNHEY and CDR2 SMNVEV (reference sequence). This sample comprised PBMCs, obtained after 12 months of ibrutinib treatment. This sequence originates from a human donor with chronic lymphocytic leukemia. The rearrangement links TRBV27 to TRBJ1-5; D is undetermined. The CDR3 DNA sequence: TGTGCCAGCAGTTTAATTGCAACAGCCGGAGTAGGTAGCAATCAGCCCCAGCATTTT. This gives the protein CASSLIATAGVGSNQPQHF.